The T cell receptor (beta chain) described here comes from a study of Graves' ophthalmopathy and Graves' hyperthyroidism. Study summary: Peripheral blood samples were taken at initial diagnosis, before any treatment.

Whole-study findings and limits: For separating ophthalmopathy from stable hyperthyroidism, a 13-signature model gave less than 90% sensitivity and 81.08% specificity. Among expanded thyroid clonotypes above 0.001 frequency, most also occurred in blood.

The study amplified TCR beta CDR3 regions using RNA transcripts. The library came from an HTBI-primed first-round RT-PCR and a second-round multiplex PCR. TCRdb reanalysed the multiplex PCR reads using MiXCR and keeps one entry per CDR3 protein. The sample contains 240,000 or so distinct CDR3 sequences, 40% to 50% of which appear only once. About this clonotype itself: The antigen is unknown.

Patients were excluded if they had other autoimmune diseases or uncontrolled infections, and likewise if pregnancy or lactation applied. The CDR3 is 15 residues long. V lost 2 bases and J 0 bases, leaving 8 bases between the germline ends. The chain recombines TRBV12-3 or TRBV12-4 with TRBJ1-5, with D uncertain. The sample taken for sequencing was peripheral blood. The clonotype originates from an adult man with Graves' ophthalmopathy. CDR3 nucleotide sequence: TGTGCCAGCAGTTTAATGCGGTCTAGCAATCAGCCCCAGCATTTT. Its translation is CASSLMRSSNQPQHF.